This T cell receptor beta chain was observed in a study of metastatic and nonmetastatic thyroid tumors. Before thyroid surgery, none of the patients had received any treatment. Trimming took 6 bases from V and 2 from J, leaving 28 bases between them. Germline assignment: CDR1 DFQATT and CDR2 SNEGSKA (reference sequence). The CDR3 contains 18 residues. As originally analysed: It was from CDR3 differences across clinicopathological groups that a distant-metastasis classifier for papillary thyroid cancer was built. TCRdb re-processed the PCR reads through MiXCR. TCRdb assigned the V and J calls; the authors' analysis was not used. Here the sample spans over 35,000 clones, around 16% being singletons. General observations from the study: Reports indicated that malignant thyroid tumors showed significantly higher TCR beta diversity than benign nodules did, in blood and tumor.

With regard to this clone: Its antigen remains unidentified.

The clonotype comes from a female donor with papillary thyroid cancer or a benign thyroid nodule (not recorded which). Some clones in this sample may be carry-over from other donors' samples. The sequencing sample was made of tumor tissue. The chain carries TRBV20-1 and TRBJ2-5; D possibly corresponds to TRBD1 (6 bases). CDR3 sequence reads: CSAFPPGHFNVGQETQYF. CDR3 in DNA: TGCAGTGCATTTCCACCGGGACACTTCAATGTAGGGCAAGAGACCCAGTACTTC.